The rows below give T cell receptor beta chains drawn from one sample of a study of T cells in Graves' hyperthyroidism and ophthalmopathy. TCRdb re-called the multiplex PCR reads with MiXCR, one entry per CDR3 protein. The sample carries some 270,000 distinct CDR3 sequences, roughly an eighth recorded once. Material: blood. The source is a middle-aged woman with Graves' hyperthyroidism. CDR3s include the opening cysteine and the closing phenylalanine or tryptophan. Fields, in order: clone size, V gene, J gene, D gene, CDR3 protein, CDR3 DNA. D genes are given only for firm matches. Only some rows state a clone size, as once, few, many or a class for expanded clones.

size: .; V: TRBV11-2; J: TRBJ2-3; D: .; CDR3: CASTTGGFSTDTQYF; DNA: TGTGCCAGCACTACGGGGGGCTTTAGCACAGATACGCAGTATTTT
size: many; V: TRBV28; J: TRBJ2-1; D: TRBD2; CDR3: CASSPPWGSGRAEQFF; DNA: TGTGCCAGCAGCCCCCCTTGGGGTAGCGGGAGGGCTGAGCAGTTCTTC
size: many; V: TRBV20-1; J: TRBJ2-7; D: .; CDR3: CSARDLRGSSYEQYF; DNA: TGCAGTGCTAGAGATCTGAGAGGGAGCTCCTACGAGCAGTACTTC
size: many; V: TRBV28; J: TRBJ2-7; D: .; CDR3: CASSYGGGEQYF; DNA: TGTGCCAGCAGTTATGGAGGGGGCGAGCAGTACTTC
size: few; V: TRBV6-1; J: TRBJ2-7; D: .; CDR3: CAITNSYEQYF; DNA: TGTGCCATTACCAACTCCTACGAGCAGTACTTC
size: few; V: TRBV20-1; J: TRBJ1-5; D: .; CDR3: CSADRALNQPQHF; DNA: TGCAGTGCAGACCGGGCCCTTAATCAGCCCCAGCATTTT
size: many; V: TRBV11-3; J: TRBJ2-7; D: .; CDR3: CASSSQRAAEQYF; DNA: TGTGCCAGCAGCTCACAGCGGGCAGCCGAGCAGTACTTC
size: few; V: TRBV11-3; J: TRBJ2-1; D: .; CDR3: CASRPLSGHNEQFF; DNA: TGTGCCAGCAGGCCTTTAAGCGGTCACAATGAGCAGTTCTTC
size: many; V: TRBV12-3/TRBV12-4; J: TRBJ1-2; D: .; CDR3: CASSFREHYGYTF; DNA: TGTGCCAGCAGTTTTAGGGAGCACTATGGCTACACCTTC
size: .; V: TRBV7-8; J: TRBJ2-1; D: .; CDR3: CASSSLGGYYNEQFF; DNA: TGTGCCAGCAGCTCCCTCGGCGGCTATTACAATGAGCAGTTCTTC
size: few; V: TRBV4-2; J: TRBJ2-7; D: TRBD1; CDR3: CASSQDGAGGASEQYF; DNA: TGTGCCAGCAGCCAAGACGGGGCAGGGGGCGCGTCCGAGCAGTACTTC
size: many; V: TRBV7-9; J: TRBJ2-7; D: TRBD1; CDR3: CASSPTGSHEQYF; DNA: TGTGCCAGCAGCCCGACAGGGTCCCACGAGCAGTACTTC
size: .; V: TRBV19; J: TRBJ2-2; D: .; CDR3: CASRGLTGELFF; DNA: TGTGCCAGTAGGGGACTCACCGGGGAGCTGTTTTTT
size: .; V: TRBV20-1; J: TRBJ2-1; D: .; CDR3: CSARDGVGLGYNEQFF; DNA: TGCAGTGCTAGAGATGGGGTGGGTCTGGGCTACAATGAGCAGTTCTTC
size: many; V: TRBV2; J: TRBJ2-7; D: .; CDR3: CASRLTGYEQYF; DNA: TGTGCCAGCAGGTTGACGGGCTACGAGCAGTACTTC
size: many; V: TRBV3-1; J: TRBJ1-4; D: .; CDR3: CASSQRQIDEKLFF; DNA: TGTGCCAGCAGCCAAAGACAGATCGATGAAAAACTGTTTTTT
size: many; V: TRBV7-9; J: TRBJ2-7; D: .; CDR3: CASSSVRDIAYEQYF; DNA: TGTGCCAGCAGCTCAGTCCGGGACATCGCCTACGAGCAGTACTTC
size: many; V: TRBV7-9; J: TRBJ2-7; D: .; CDR3: CASSLDSSRLSSSYEQYF; DNA: TGTGCCAGCAGCTTAGATTCCAGCCGGTTGTCAAGCTCCTACGAGCAGTACTTC
size: .; V: TRBV12-3/TRBV12-4; J: TRBJ1-4; D: .; CDR3: CASRLGGYNEKLFF; DNA: TGTGCCAGCCGGTTGGGGGGTTATAATGAAAAACTGTTTTTT
size: .; V: TRBV4-2; J: TRBJ2-4; D: .; CDR3: CASSQDMGLPWKNIQYF; DNA: TGTGCCAGCAGCCAAGATATGGGACTCCCCTGGAAAAACATTCAGTACTTC
size: many; V: TRBV27; J: TRBJ2-7; D: TRBD2; CDR3: CASSSLGLAGSYEQYF; DNA: TGTGCCAGCAGTTCCCTCGGACTAGCGGGCTCCTACGAGCAGTACTTC
size: few; V: TRBV12-3/TRBV12-4; J: TRBJ2-7; D: TRBD1; CDR3: CASSRRLGQCRNEQYF; DNA: TGTGCCAGCTCAAGAAGGCTGGGACAGTGCAGAAACGAGCAGTACTTC
size: few; V: TRBV4-2; J: TRBJ2-1; D: .; CDR3: CASSQAGTQFF; DNA: TGTGCCAGCAGCCAGGCCGGGACGCAGTTCTTC